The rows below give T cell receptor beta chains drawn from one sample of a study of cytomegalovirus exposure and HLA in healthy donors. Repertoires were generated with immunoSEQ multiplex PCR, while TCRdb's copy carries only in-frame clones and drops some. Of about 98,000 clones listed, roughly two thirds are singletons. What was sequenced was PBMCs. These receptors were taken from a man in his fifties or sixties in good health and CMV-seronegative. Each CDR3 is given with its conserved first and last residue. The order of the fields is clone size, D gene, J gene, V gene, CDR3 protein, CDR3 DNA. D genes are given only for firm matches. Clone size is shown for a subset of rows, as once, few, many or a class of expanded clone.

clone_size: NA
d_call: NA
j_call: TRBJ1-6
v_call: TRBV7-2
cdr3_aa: CASSRSGGAESPLHF
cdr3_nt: TGTGCCAGCAGCCGCTCGGGGGGAGCGGAGTCACCCCTCCACTTT

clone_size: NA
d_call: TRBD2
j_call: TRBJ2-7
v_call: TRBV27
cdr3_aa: CASSLSSSGGFYEQYF
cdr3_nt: TGTGCCAGCAGTTTATCGTCTAGCGGGGGGTTCTACGAGCAGTACTTC

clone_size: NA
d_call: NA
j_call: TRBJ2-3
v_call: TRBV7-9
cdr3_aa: CASSPPLGRASDTQYF
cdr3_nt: TGTGCCAGCAGCCCCCCCCTGGGCAGGGCGTCAGATACGCAGTATTTT

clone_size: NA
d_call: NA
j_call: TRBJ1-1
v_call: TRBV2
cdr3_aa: CASSEARKNTEAFF
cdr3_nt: TGTGCCAGCAGTGAAGCGCGAAAGAACACTGAAGCTTTCTTT

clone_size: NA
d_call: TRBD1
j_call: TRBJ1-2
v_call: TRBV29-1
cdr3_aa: CSVEGTGGAYGYTF
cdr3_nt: TGCAGCGTTGAGGGGACAGGGGGCGCGTATGGCTACACCTTC

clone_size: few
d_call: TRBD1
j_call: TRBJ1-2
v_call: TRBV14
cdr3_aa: CASSPTQGARGYGYTF
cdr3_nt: TGTGCCAGCAGCCCCACACAGGGGGCGCGAGGCTATGGCTACACCTTC

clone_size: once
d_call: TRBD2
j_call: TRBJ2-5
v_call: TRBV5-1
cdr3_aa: CASSFGGWETQYF
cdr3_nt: TGCGCCAGCAGCTTCGGGGGGTGGGAGACCCAGTACTTC

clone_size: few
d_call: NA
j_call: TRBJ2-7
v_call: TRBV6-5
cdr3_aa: CASSYSAGIYEQYF
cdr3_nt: TGTGCCAGCAGTTACTCGGCAGGGATCTACGAGCAGTACTTC

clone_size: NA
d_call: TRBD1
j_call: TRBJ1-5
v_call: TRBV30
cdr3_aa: CAWSRQGGQPQHF
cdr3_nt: TGTGCCTGGAGTAGACAGGGTGGTCAGCCCCAGCATTTT

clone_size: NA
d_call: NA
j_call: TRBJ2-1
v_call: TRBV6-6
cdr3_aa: CASSYSNSGNEQFF
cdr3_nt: TGTGCCAGCAGTTACTCGAATAGCGGCAATGAGCAGTTCTTC

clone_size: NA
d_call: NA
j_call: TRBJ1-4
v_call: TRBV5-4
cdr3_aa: CASSLGSGADEKLFF
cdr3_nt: TGTGCCAGCAGCTTGGGTTCAGGGGCTGATGAAAAACTGTTTTTT

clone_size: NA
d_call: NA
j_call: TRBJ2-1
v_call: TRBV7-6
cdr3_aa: CASSLALGSGSYNEQFF
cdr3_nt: TGTGCCAGCAGCTTAGCGTTGGGATCAGGGTCCTACAATGAGCAGTTCTTC

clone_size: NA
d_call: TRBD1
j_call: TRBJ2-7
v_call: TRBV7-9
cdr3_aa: CSSSLRGQGAYEQYF
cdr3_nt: TGTTCCAGCAGCCTTCGGGGACAGGGGGCTTACGAGCAGTACTTC

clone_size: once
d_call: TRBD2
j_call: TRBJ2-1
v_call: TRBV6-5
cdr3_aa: CATSRYNEQFF
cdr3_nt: TGTGCGACTAGCAGATACAATGAGCAGTTCTTC

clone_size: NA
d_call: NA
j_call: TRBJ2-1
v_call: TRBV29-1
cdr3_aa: CSVETGQGVGEQFF
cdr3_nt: TGCAGCGTTGAAACCGGCCAGGGCGTGGGTGAGCAGTTCTTC

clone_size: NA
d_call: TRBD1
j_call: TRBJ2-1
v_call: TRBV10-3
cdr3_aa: CAIRKTGTEISEQFF
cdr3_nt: TGTGCCATCAGAAAAACCGGGACAGAAATTTCTGAGCAGTTCTTC

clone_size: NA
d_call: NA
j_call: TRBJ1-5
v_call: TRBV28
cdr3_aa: CASSFGGRSNQPQHF
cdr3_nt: TGTGCCAGCAGTTTTGGCGGGAGGAGCAATCAGCCCCAGCATTTT

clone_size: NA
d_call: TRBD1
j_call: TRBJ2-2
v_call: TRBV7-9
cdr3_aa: CASSLQGAVTGELFF
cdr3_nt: TGTGCCAGCAGCTTACAGGGGGCGGTCACCGGGGAGCTGTTTTTT

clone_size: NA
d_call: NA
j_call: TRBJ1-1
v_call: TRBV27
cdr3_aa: CASSLGAGVVAFF
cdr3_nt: TGTGCCAGCAGTTTAGGGGCAGGGGTGGTGGCTTTCTTT

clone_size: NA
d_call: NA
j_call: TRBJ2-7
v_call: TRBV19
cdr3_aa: CASSIVHQGYEQYF
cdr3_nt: TGTGCCAGTAGTATAGTCCATCAGGGGTACGAGCAGTACTTC

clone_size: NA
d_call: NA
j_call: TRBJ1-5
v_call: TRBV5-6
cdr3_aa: CASSDGGSGRQPQHF
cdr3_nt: TGTGCCAGCAGCGATGGGGGGTCAGGGCGTCAGCCCCAGCATTTT

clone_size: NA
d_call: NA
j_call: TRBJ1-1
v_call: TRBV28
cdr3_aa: CASEDRTLEAFF
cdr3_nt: TGTGCCAGCGAAGACAGAACTCTTGAAGCTTTCTTT

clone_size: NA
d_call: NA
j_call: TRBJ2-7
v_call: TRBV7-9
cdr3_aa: CASSRSYEQYF
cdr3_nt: TGTGCCAGCAGCCGTTCCTACGAGCAGTACTTC

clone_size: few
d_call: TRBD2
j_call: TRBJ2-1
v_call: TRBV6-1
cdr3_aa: CASSVSAGSYNEQFF
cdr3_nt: TGTGCCAGCAGCGTCTCAGCGGGATCCTACAATGAGCAGTTCTTC

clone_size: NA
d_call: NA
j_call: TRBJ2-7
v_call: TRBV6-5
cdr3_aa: CASSYEGPRSYDQYF
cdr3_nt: TGTGCCAGCAGTTACGAGGGTCCCAGATCCTACGATCAGTACTTC

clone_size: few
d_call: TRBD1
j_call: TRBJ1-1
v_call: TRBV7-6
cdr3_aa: CASSLVGGGDTEAFF
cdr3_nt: TGTGCCAGCAGCTTAGTAGGGGGCGGGGACACTGAAGCTTTCTTT

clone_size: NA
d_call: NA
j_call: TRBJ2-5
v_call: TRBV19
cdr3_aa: CASSISLGGYQETQYF
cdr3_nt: TGTGCCAGTAGTATCTCCCTTGGGGGGTACCAAGAGACCCAGTACTTC

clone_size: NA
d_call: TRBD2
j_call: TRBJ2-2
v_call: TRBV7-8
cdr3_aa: CASSLSSGRNTGELFF
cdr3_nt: TGTGCCAGCAGCTTATCTAGCGGGAGGAACACCGGGGAGCTGTTTTTT

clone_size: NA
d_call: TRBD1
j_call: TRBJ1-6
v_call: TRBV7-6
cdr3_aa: CASSSSGTGRSPLHF
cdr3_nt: TGTGCCAGCAGCTCCTCCGGGACAGGGAGGTCACCCCTCCACTTT

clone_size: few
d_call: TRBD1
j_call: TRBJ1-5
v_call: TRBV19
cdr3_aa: CASSDRGDYSNQPQHF
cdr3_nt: TGTGCCAGTAGTGACAGGGGGGATTATAGCAATCAGCCCCAGCATTTT

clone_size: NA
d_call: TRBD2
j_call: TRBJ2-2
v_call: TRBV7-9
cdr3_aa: CASSFSRLAGNTGELFF
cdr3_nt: TGTGCCAGCAGCTTTTCTAGACTAGCTGGGAACACCGGGGAGCTGTTTTTT

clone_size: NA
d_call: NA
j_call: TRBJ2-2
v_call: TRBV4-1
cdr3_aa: CASSRRGLYTGELFF
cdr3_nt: TGCGCCAGCAGCCGTAGGGGTTTGTACACCGGGGAGCTGTTTTTT

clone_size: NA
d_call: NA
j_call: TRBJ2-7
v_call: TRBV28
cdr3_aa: CASSARGRSGEQYF
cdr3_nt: TGTGCCAGCAGTGCAAGGGGTAGGTCTGGAGAGCAGTACTTC

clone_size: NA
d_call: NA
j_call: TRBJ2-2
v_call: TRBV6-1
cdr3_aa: CASSEAGTRNTGELFF
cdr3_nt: TGTGCCAGCAGTGAAGCCGGGACACGGAACACCGGGGAGCTGTTTTTT

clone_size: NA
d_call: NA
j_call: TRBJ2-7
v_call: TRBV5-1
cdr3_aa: CASSLGTPLYEQYF
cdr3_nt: TGCGCCAGCAGCTTAGGGACACCATTATACGAGCAGTACTTC

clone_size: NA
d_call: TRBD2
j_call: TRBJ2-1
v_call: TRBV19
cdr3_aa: CATRPPASGENEQFF
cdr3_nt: TGTGCCACCCGCCCCCCGGCTAGCGGGGAAAATGAGCAGTTCTTC

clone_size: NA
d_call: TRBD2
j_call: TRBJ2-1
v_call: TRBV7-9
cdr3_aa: CASSSGPSGKDNEQFF
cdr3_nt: TGTGCCAGCAGCTCTGGCCCTAGCGGTAAGGACAATGAGCAGTTCTTC

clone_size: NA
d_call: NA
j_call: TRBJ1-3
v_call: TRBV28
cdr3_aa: CASSHRVPGNTIYF
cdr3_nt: TGTGCCAGCAGTCACAGGGTGCCTGGAAACACCATATATTTT

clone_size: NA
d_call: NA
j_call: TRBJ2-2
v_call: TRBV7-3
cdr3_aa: CASSLIANTGELFF
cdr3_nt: TGTGCCAGCAGCTTAATAGCGAACACCGGGGAGCTGTTTTTT

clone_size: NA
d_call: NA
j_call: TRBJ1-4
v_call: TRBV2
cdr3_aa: CATRRGEDEKLFF
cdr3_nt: TGTGCCACCCGACGGGGGGAGGATGAAAAACTGTTTTTT

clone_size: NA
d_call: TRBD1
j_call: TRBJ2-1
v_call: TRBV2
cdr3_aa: CASSYQGVWQFF
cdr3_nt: TGTGCCAGCAGTTATCAGGGGGTTTGGCAGTTCTTC

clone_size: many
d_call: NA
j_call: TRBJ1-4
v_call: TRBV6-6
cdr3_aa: CASSYSGDFNEKLFF
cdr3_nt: TGTGCCAGCAGTTACTCAGGGGATTTTAATGAAAAACTGTTTTTT

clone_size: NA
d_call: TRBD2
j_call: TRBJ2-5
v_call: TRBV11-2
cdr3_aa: CASSMGLAGGHETQYF
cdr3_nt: TGTGCCAGCAGCATGGGACTAGCGGGGGGCCATGAGACCCAGTACTTC

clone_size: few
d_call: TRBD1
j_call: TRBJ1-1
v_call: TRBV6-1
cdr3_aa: CASSEQGGTEAFF
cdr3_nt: TGTGCCAGCAGTGAGCAGGGGGGAACTGAAGCTTTCTTT

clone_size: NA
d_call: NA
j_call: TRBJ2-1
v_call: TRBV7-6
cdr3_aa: CASSLSPGSDEQFF
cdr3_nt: TGTGCCAGCAGCTTATCGCCAGGGTCTGATGAGCAGTTCTTC

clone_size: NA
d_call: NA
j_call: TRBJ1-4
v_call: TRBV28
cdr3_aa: CASSSGQEKLFF
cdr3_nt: TGTGCCAGCAGTTCAGGGCAGGAAAAACTGTTTTTT

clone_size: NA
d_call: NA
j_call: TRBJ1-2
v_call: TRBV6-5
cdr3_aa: CASAAPDSLGYGYTF
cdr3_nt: TGTGCCAGCGCAGCCCCCGACAGCCTGGGCTATGGCTACACCTTC

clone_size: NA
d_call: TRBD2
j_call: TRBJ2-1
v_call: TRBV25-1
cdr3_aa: CATSAGVGDEQFF
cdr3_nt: TGTGCCACATCAGCGGGGGTTGGCGATGAGCAGTTCTTC

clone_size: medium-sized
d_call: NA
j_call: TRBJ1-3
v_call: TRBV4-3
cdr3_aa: CASSQDSISGNTIYF
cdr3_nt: TGCGCCAGCAGCCAAGACAGTATCTCTGGAAACACCATATATTTT

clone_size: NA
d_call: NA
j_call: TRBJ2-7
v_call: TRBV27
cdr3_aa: CASSPTYEQYF
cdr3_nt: TGTGCCAGCAGTCCGACTTACGAGCAGTACTTC

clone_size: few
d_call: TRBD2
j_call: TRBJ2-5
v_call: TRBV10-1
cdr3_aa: CASRGTSGRQETQYF
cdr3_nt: TGCGCCAGCAGGGGGACTAGCGGGAGGCAAGAGACCCAGTACTTC

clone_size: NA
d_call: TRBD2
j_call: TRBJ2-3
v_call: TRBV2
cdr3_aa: CASSEGVSGSTDTQYF
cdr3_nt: TGTGCCAGCAGTGAAGGTGTTAGCGGGAGTACAGATACGCAGTATTTT

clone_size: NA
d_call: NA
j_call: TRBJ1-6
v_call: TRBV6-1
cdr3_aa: CASSVRNNSPLHF
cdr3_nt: TGTGCCAGCAGTGTCAGAAATAATTCACCCCTCCACTTT

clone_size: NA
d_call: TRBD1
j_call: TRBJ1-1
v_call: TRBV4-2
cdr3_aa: CASSQHRGVSTEAFF
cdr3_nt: TGTGCCAGCAGCCAACACAGGGGGGTGAGCACTGAAGCTTTCTTT

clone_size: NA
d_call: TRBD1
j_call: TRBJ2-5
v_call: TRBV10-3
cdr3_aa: CAISDRGRVEETQYF
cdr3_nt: TGTGCCATCAGTGACAGGGGGCGCGTCGAAGAGACCCAGTACTTC

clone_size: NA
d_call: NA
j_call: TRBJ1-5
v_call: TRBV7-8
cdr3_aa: CASSLFFGPKGSNQPQHF
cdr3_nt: TGTGCCAGCAGCTTATTTTTCGGGCCCAAGGGGAGCAATCAGCCCCAGCATTTT

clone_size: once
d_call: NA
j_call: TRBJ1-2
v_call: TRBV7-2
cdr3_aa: CASSLGLTGYTF
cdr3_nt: TGTGCCAGCAGCTTAGGACTGACCGGCTACACCTTC

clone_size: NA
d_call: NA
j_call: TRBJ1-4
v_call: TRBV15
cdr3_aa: CATSRDVGAQEKLFF
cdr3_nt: TGTGCCACCAGCAGAGATGTGGGGGCACAGGAAAAACTGTTTTTT

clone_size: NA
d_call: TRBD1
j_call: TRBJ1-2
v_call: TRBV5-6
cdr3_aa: CASATTGTGGDGYTF
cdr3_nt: TGTGCCAGCGCAACAACAGGGACAGGGGGCGATGGCTACACCTTC